The source of this T cell receptor beta chain is a study of cytomegalovirus exposure and HLA in healthy donors. V lost 0 bases and J lost 7, with 7 bases in between. CDR3 size: 14 residues. CDR1 is MNHEY, CDR2 SVGAGI, per germline. Libraries were prepared by immunoSEQ multiplex PCR; TCRdb keeps only in-frame clonotypes and omits some of them. The data show about 67,000 clones, with around 95% seen just once and about 0.63% held by the top ten. Study outcomes and limitations: The listing of fewer than 200 TCR beta chains classed them as cytomegalovirus-associated.

About this clone itself: The antigen is unknown.

This TCR was recovered from a woman under 30 in good health and CMV-seronegative. V and J are TRBV6-5 and TRBJ1-6; no clear D. Sequencing was done on a sample of PBMCs. CDR3 in DNA: TGTGCCAGCAGTTACTCCCGAGGGAATTCACCCCTCCACTTT. As protein: CASSYSRGNSPLHF.